This T cell receptor (beta chain) was captured by sequencing in a study of blood T cell repertoires in COVID-19. Looked up from germline, CDR1 is SGDLS and CDR2 is YYNGEE. J gave up 7 bases and V 0 bases, and 10 bases lay outside the gene matches. The CDR3 covers 16 residues. Measured with immunoSEQ multiplex PCR; TCRdb has only the in-frame clones, and not every one. The sample lists tens of thousands of clones, 65% to 85% seen once, with 25% in the top ten. This sequence was found in a human donor in a cohort sampled during active COVID-19. This chain connects TRBV9 to TRBJ2-1, with 7 bases lining up with TRBD2. Sequenced: peripheral blood. The CDR3 DNA follows: TGTGCCAGCAGCGTAGCTTACGGCGGGAGTAGTAATGAGCAGTTCTTC. It yields the protein CASSVAYGGSSNEQFF.